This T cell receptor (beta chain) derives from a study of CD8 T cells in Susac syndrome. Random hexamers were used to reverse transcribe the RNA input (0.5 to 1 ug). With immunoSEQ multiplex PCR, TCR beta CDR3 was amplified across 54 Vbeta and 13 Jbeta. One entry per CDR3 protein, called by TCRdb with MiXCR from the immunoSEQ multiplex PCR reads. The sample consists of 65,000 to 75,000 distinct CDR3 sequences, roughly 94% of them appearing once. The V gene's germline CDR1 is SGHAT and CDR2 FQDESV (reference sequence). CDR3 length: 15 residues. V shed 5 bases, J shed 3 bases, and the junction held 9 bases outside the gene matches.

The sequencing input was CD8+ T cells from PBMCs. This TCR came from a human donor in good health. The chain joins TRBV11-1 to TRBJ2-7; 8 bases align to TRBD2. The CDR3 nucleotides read TGTGCCAGCAGCCCTTCTCGGGGGGGTTTCTACGAGCAGTACTTC. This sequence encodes CASSPSRGGFYEQYF.